Included here is one T cell receptor (beta chain) sequence, with context. V lost 3 bases, J lost 7 bases, and 10 bases lay in between. Germline V gene lookup returns CDR1 DFQATT and CDR2 SNEGSKA (reference sequence). This CDR3 is 12 amino acids long. CD8+ and CD4+ T cells circulating in blood were sequenced for TCR beta. This sample stems from a study of CD8 T cells in Susac syndrome. Reverse transcription of roughly 0.5 to 1 ug RNA used random hexamers. A multiplex approach, immunoSEQ multiplex PCR, amplified TCR beta CDR3 across 54 Vbeta and 13 Jbeta. TCRdb independently ran MiXCR on the immunoSEQ multiplex PCR reads; one entry per CDR3 protein. Among 150,000 to 200,000 distinct CDR3 sequences listed, around 95% were seen once.

This TCR came from a human donor in good health. The sequenced sample was CD4+ T cells from PBMCs. The V gene is TRBV20-1, the J gene TRBJ2-1, with D possibly being TRBD2 (6 bases). The CDR3 coding sequence is TGCAGTGCTAGCCGGGGGACGAATGAGCAGTTCTTC. This gives the protein CSASRGTNEQFF.